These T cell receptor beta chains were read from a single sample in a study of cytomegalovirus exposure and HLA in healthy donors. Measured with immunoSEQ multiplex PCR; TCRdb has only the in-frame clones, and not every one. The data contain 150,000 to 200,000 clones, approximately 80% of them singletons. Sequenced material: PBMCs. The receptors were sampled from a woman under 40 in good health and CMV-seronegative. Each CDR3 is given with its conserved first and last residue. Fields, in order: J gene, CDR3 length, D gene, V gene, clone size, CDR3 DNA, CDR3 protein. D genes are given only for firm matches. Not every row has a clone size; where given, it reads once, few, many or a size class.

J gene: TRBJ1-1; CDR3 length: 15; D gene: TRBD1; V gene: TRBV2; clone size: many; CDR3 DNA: TGTGCCAGCAGTGCCTTACAGGGGAAGAACACTGAAGCTTTCTTT; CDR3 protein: CASSALQGKNTEAFF
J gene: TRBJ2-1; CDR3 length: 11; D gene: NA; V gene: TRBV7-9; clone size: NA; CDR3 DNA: TGTGCCAGCAGCTTAGGGAGTTACTCGTTCTTC; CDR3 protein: CASSLGSYSFF
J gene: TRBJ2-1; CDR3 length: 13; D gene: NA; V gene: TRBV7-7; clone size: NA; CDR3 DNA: TGTGCTAGCAGCCTGGAGAGAGAGGATGAGCAGTTCTTC; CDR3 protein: CASSLEREDEQFF
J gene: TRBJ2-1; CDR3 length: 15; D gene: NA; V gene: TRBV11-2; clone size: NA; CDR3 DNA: TGTGCCAGCAGCCTCGCTCGGGTGAGGTACAATGAGCAGTTCTTC; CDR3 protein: CASSLARVRYNEQFF
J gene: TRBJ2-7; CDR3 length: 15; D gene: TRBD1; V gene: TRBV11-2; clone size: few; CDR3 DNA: TGTGCCAGCGCTGGAAGGACAGGGGAAACCTACGAGCAGTACTTC; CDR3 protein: CASAGRTGETYEQYF
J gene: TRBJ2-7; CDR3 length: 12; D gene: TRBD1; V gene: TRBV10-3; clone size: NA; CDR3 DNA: TGTGCCTCCAGGGGGCTTGAGGACGAGCAGTACTTC; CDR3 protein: CASRGLEDEQYF
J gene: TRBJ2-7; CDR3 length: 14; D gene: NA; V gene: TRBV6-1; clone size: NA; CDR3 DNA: TGTGCCAGCAGGACCGGAGGGAGTGCCTACGAGCAGTACTTC; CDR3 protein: CASRTGGSAYEQYF
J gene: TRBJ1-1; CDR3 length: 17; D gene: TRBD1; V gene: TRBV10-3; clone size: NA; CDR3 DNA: TGTGCCATCAGTGAGTTCGGACAGGGAGTCATGAACACTGAAGCTTTCTTT; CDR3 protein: CAISEFGQGVMNTEAFF
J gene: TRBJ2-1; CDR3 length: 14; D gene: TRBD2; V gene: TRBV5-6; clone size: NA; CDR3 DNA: TGTGCCAGCAGCTTGTGGCGGGAGTACAATGAGCAGTTCTTC; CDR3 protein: CASSLWREYNEQFF
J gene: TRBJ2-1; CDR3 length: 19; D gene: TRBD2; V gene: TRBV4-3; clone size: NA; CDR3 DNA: TGCGCCAGCAGCCAAGATCGGCACCCTAGCGGGCCGACCTACAATGAGCAGTTCTTC; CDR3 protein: CASSQDRHPSGPTYNEQFF
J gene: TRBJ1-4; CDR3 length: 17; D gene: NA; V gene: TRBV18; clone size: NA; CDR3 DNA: TGTGCCAGCTCACCGAAGTGGTTTACTGCAACTAATGAAAAACTGTTTTTT; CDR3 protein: CASSPKWFTATNEKLFF
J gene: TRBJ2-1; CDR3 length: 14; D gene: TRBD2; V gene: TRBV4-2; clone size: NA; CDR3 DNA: TGTGCCAGCAGCCAGGGGGGGGTAAGCGGGTTGCAGTTCTTC; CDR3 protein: CASSQGGVSGLQFF
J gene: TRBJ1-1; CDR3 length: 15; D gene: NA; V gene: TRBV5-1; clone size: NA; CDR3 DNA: TGCGCCAGCAGCTTGGAGGGGTGGGGCAACGCTGAAGCTTTCTTT; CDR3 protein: CASSLEGWGNAEAFF
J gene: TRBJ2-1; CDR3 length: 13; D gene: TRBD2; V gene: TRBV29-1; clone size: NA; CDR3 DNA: TGCAGCGTTGTCGGGAGGTACTACAATGAGCAGTTCTTC; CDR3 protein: CSVVGRYYNEQFF
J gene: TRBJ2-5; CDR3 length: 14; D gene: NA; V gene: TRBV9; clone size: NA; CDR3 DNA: TGTGCCAGCAGCCGCCTGACAGGCCAAGAGACCCAGTACTTC; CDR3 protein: CASSRLTGQETQYF
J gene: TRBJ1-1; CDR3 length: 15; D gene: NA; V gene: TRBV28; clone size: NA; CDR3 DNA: TGTGCCAGCAGTTTAATTAGAGGAATAAACACTGAAGCTTTCTTT; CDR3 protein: CASSLIRGINTEAFF
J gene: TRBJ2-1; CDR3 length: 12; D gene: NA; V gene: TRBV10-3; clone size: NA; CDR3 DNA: TGTGCCATCAGTCTTTCCTCTAGACAGCAGTTCTTC; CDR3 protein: CAISLSSRQQFF
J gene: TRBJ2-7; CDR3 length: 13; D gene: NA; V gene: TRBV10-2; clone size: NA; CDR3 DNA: TGCGCCAGCAGTCCCGACTACTCCTACGAGCAGTACTTC; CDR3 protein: CASSPDYSYEQYF
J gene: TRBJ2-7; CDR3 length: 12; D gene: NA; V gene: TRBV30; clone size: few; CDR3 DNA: TGTGTCCTTTTTTCGACAGCCTACGAGCAGTACTTC; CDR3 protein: CVLFSTAYEQYF
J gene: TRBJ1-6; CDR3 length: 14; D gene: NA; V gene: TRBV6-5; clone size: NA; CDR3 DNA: TGTGCCAGCTCCAACGGTAGGGGGAATTCACCCCTCCACTTT; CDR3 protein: CASSNGRGNSPLHF
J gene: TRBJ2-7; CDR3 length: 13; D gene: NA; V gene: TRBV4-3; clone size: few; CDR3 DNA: TGCGCCAGCAGCCGGACACGGTCCTACGAGCAGTACTTC; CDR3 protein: CASSRTRSYEQYF
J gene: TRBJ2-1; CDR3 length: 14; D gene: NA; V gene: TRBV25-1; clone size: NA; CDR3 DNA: TGTGCCATCGGGGTCGCGGGTTCCTACAATGAGCAGTTCTTC; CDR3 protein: CAIGVAGSYNEQFF
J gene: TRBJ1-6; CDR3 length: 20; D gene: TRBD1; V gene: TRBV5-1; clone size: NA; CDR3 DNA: TGCGCCAGCAGCCCCTCCGGACAGGGGGCGTTTAGCTCCTATAATTCACCCCTCCACTTT; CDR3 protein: CASSPSGQGAFSSYNSPLHF
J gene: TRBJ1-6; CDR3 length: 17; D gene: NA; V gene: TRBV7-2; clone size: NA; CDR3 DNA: TGTGCCAGCAGCACCAGTCGTCTAGGATCGGCGAATTCACCCCTCCACTTT; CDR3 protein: CASSTSRLGSANSPLHF